What follows are 15 T cell receptor beta chains derived from one specimen sequenced in a study of shared clonotypes between healthy human individuals. This table comes from immunoSEQ multiplex PCR, and its TCRdb copy is limited to in-frame clones, with some not included. The sample consists of about 1 million clones, around 76% of them appearing once. Input material: memory CD4+ T cells sorted from blood. The subset was: CD45RA-negative fraction. The origin of the receptors is a man between 18 and 29 years old in good health.

The chain combines TRBV7-2 with TRBJ2-5; D is unresolved. The CDR3 runs 15 residues. Germline assignment: CDR1 SGHTA and CDR2 FQGNSA. Trimming left V 1 base short and J 2 bases short, with 11 bases between. CDR3 region: CASSLVRSGQETQYF. Written as DNA, the CDR3 is TGTGCCAGCAGCTTAGTTCGCTCCGGACAAGAGACCCAGTACTTC.

The chain couples TRBV28 to TRBJ2-7; 8 positions match TRBD1. Germline lookup yields CDR1 MDHEN and CDR2 SYDVKM. After removal of 1 base from V and 6 bases from J, the junction contained 11 bases not matched to a gene. The CDR3 runs to 16 residues. The CDR3 nucleotides are TGTGCCAGCAGTTTATCCCTCGGGACAGGAAGGGTCGAGCAGTACTTC. Protein: CASSLSLGTGRVEQYF.

This rearrangement joins TRBV7-2 to TRBJ2-1; no clear D. The CDR3 runs 16 residues. Germline V CDR1 and CDR2: SGHTA, FQGNSA. V was cut by 0 bases and J by 1 base, with 10 bases left in between. CDR3 nucleotides: TGTGCCAGCAGCTTAGCAGGCAGGATGTCCTACAATGAGCAGTTCTTC. It is translated as CASSLAGRMSYNEQFF.

The CDR3 spells CASSPQGRAYEQYF. CDR3 coding DNA: TGTGCCAGCAGTCCCCAGGGGCGAGCCTACGAGCAGTACTTC. The V and J genes are TRBV6-5 and TRBJ2-7, with a tentative D call TRBD1 (6 bases). Trimming pared 5 bases from V and 2 bases from J, leaving 13 bases between. Germline lookup yields CDR1 MNHEY and CDR2 SVGAGI. The CDR3 consists of 14 residues.

The genes are TRBV2 and TRBJ2-5, with D possibly TRBD1 on 6 matching bases. The DNA end favors TRBJ2-7, so the J call may be wrong. CDR3 length: 14 residues. CDR1 and CDR2 from the germline V gene are SNHLY and FYNNEI. The CDR3 DNA reads as TGTGCCAGCAACTCGGACAGTCGATCCTACGAGCAGTACTTC. Its protein is CASNSDSRSYEQYF.

The chain combines TRBV6-1 with TRBJ2-3; D possibly matches TRBD1 or TRBD2 (5 bases each). Per the germline V gene, CDR1 is MNHNS and CDR2 is SASEGT. V lost 5 bases, J lost 2 bases, and 14 bases lay in between. The CDR3 is 15 residues long. In nucleotides, the CDR3 is TGTGCCAGCAGTAACCGGGACCAATACACAGATACGCAGTATTTT. It yields the protein CASSNRDQYTDTQYF.

This clone was detected once. The chain uses TRBV6-1 and TRBJ2-1; a possible D gene is TRBD2 (6 bases). Germline values: CDR1 MNHNS, CDR2 SASEGT. V dropped 6 bases and J dropped 5 bases, with 17 bases sitting between them. This CDR3 contains 15 residues. CDR3 nucleotides: TGTGCCAGCAGCGGGGGAGCAACTAGCAACAATGAGCAGTTCTTC. The encoded protein is CASSGGATSNNEQFF.

This sequence joins TRBV9 and TRBJ2-2, with D tentatively TRBD2 (6 bases). This CDR3 region has 16 residues. V was shortened by 4 bases and J by 4 bases, with 17 bases between the two germline ends. Germline V gene sequence: CDR1 SGDLS, CDR2 YYNGEE. CDR3 in amino acids: CASSSQFRRATGELFF. The CDR3 nucleotides read TGTGCCAGCAGCTCCCAATTTCGGAGGGCCACCGGGGAGCTGTTTTTT.

This sequence joins TRBV21-1 and TRBJ1-2; TRBD1, as called in the table, went unchecked against the DNA. TRBV21-1 is a pseudogene. The CDR3 covers 14 residues. CDR3 nucleotides: TGTGCCAGCGGTAGACGGGACAGCTACTATGGCTACACCTTC. Residues: CASGRRDSYYGYTF.

The gene calls are TRBV4-1 and TRBJ2-7; 8 nucleotides align to TRBD1. Germline CDR1 and CDR2: MGHRA and YSYEKL. This CDR3 contains 16 residues. Trimming removed 3 bases from V and 3 bases from J; junction bases left unmatched: 10. This CDR3 reads CASSQALTGVYYEQYF. The CDR3 DNA reads TGCGCCAGCAGCCAGGCCCTGACAGGGGTCTACTACGAGCAGTACTTC.

A word on this clone: The sample contains more than one DNA sequence encoding this CDR3. The chain links TRBV5-1 to TRBJ2-7; 8 nucleotides align to TRBD1. Germline CDR1 SGHRS, CDR2 YFSETQ. After removal of 4 bases from V and 0 bases from J, the junction contained 6 bases not matched to a gene. The CDR3 has 15 residues. CDR3 amino acids: CASSPRQGTSYEQYF. DNA for the CDR3: TGCGCCAGCAGCCCGCGACAGGGGACCTCCTACGAGCAGTACTTC.

The CDR3 DNA sequence: TGTGCCAGCAGTTTAGGCGGACAGGGGGGGAACACTGAAGCTTTCTTT. This gives the protein CASSLGGQGGNTEAFF. The rearrangement links TRBV28 to TRBJ1-1; 10 bases align to TRBD1. Germline loops: CDR1 MDHEN, CDR2 SYDVKM. This CDR3 contains 16 residues. The V gene end was trimmed by 2 bases and the J gene end by 1 base; junction bases not matched to a gene: 4.

Only one count was recorded for this clone. The chain couples TRBV19 to TRBJ1-1, with D maybe TRBD1 (6 bases). This CDR3 contains 13 residues. Germline V CDR1 and CDR2: LNHDA, SQIVND (reference sequence). V gave up 6 bases and J gave up 1 base, with 9 bases separating them. CDR3 bases: TGTGCCAGTAGCAGGACAGCGAACACTGAAGCTTTCTTT. Its protein product is CASSRTANTEAFF.

The chain couples TRBV29-1 to TRBJ2-2; D gene ambiguous. Germline-derived CDR1 and CDR2 are SQVTM and ANQGSEA. The CDR3 is made up of 13 amino acids. V was cut by 5 bases and J by 0 bases, with 7 bases left in between. The DNA for the CDR3 is TGCAGCGTTCACTCCCCGAACACCGGGGAGCTGTTTTTT. It yields the protein CSVHSPNTGELFF.

This clone was observed once. The rearrangement links TRBV30 to TRBJ1-6; D unclear. Looked up from germline, CDR1 is GTSNPN and CDR2 is SVGIG (reference sequence). This CDR3 spans 14 amino acids. V lost 2 bases and J 3 bases, leaving 8 bases between the germline ends. Here the CDR3 reads CAWSPVGYNSPLHF. CDR3 DNA sequence: TGTGCCTGGAGTCCGGTTGGCTATAATTCACCCCTCCACTTT.